This T cell receptor beta chain was profiled in a study of beta chain features in type 1 diabetes. Study background: In age, gender and cell yields, patients were similar to healthy donors.

The authors reverse transcribed all of the isolated RNA, so sequencing captured expressed TCRB transcripts. Mean read depth for naive, central memory and regulatory T cell samples was approximately 3.57 million reads. Only in-frame clones appear in the TCRdb table, and some are missing; sequencing was by immunoSEQ multiplex PCR. The sample lists hundreds of thousands of clones; over 10% were seen once. The CDR3 contains 13 residues. Trimming stripped 4 bases from V and 10 bases from J, with 11 bases between. The V gene's germline CDR1 is LGHNA and CDR2 YSLEER. This clone has more than one count but fewer than ten.

The genes are TRBV4-3 and TRBJ1-6; D call uncertain. Sequencing was carried out using naive CD4+ T cells from blood. This clonotype originated in a man between 18 and 35 years old in good health. The CDR3 nucleotides are TGCGCCAGCAGCCGTGAGAATAGCTCACCCCTCCACTTT. Residues: CASSRENSSPLHF.